The 6 T cell receptor beta chains below were found in one sample sequenced in a study of blood T cell repertoires in COVID-19. Profiled with immunoSEQ multiplex PCR; TCRdb holds only in-frame clones, not every one. The sample yields about 110,000 clones, about 85% seen once. The sequencing input was peripheral blood. These receptors were obtained from a middle-aged man with acute or convalescent COVID-19.

The chain uses TRBV18 and TRBJ2-1, with D possibly matching TRBD2 (6 bases). V lost 5 bases, J lost 1 base, and 18 bases lay in between. This CDR3 comprises 17 residues. Germline V CDR1 and CDR2: KGHSH, LQKENI. The CDR3 nucleotides read TGTGCCAGCTCAGGGATCGGGACTTTTTTTTCCTACAATGAGCAGTTCTTC. This encodes CASSGIGTFFSYNEQFF.

This chain uses TRBV4-1 with TRBJ1-2; 7 positions match TRBD1. After removal of 6 bases from V and 8 bases from J, the junction contained 9 bases not matched to a gene. There are 13 residues in the CDR3. Germline V gene lookup returns CDR1 MGHRA and CDR2 YSYEKL. CDR3 residues: CASRQQGPGGYTF. CDR3 in DNA: TGCGCCAGCAGGCAACAGGGGCCGGGGGGCTACACCTTC.

The chain carries TRBV4-1 and TRBJ1-4; D call uncertain. Between the trimmed V and J ends, which lost 3 bases and 2 bases, there was a span of 13 bases. The germline V gene encodes CDR1 MGHRA and CDR2 YSYEKL. The CDR3 contains 16 residues. The CDR3 nucleotides are TGCGCCAGCAGCCATAGGTCACTACTTACTAATGAAAAACTGTTTTTT. This codes for CASSHRSLLTNEKLFF.

The genes are TRBV9 and TRBJ2-1; TRBD2 matches 9 bases. Germline CDR1 SGDLS, CDR2 YYNGEE. The CDR3 has 15 amino acids. Unmatched junction bases numbered 14, after V lost 0 bases and J lost 16 bases. The CDR3 DNA sequence: TGTGCCAGCAGCGTAGAGGCCCGACTAGCGGTTTCCCTCTTCTTC. Protein: CASSVEARLAVSLFF.

The V and J genes are TRBV6-2 or TRBV6-3 and TRBJ1-1; D unresolved. Trimming took 6 bases from V and 11 from J, leaving 19 bases between them. Germline CDR1 reads MNHEY; CDR2 reads SVGEGT. The length of the CDR3 is 13 residues. CDR3 loop: CASSPSAFRVAFF. CDR3 nucleotide sequence: TGTGCCAGCAGCCCTTCCGCGTTCCGGGTCGCTTTCTTT.

V gene TRBV5-1 combines with J gene TRBJ2-2; D possibly corresponds to TRBD2 (6 bases). Trimming removed 2 bases from V and 6 bases from J, with 14 bases in between. The CDR3 runs 15 residues. Germline V CDR1 and CDR2: SGHRS, YFSETQ. CDR3 sequence (DNA): TGCGCCAGCAGCTTACTAGCTGGTAGTGCCGGGGAGCTGTTTTTT. This translates into CASSLLAGSAGELFF.